These 25 T cell receptor beta chains came from one sample sequenced in a study of T cell changes during pregnancy in multiple sclerosis. Assay used: immunoSEQ multiplex PCR; TCRdb lists only in-frame clones, some missing. The table records more than 25,000 clones, roughly nine tenths of them present only once. The sequencing used CD8+ T cells from peripheral blood mononuclear cells, collected in the second trimester of pregnancy. These receptors originate from a female donor in good health, enrolled as a control in a pregnancy study.

This clone was observed a single time. The genes are TRBV19 and TRBJ1-1; unclear D gene. This CDR3 contains 13 residues. Germline values: CDR1 LNHDA, CDR2 SQIVND (reference sequence). V was shortened by 10 bases and J by 1 base, with 13 bases between the two germline ends. DNA for the CDR3: TGTGCCACTACCGTCCCCTGGAACACTGAAGCTTTCTTT. As protein: CATTVPWNTEAFF.

The chain recombines TRBV5-1 with TRBJ2-3; D uncertain. Germline V gene sequence: CDR1 SGHRS, CDR2 YFSETQ. The CDR3 runs 13 residues. The V and J ends lost 6 bases and 4 bases respectively, with 12 bases between them. The CDR3 sequence: CASTGELSDTQYF. The DNA for the CDR3 is TGCGCCAGCACAGGTGAATTATCAGATACGCAGTATTTT.

V usage is TRBV5-8 and J usage is TRBJ1-2; D gene ambiguous. CDR3 length equals 10 residues. Germline V gene data show CDR1 as SGHTS and CDR2 as YDEGEE. V shed 6 bases and J shed 4 bases, with 4 bases lying between them. The CDR3 reads CASTIYGYTF. The CDR3 nucleotides read TGTGCCAGCACTATCTATGGCTACACCTTC.

The chain is built from TRBV18 and TRBJ1-4; 7 bases agree with TRBD1. The germline V gene has CDR1 KGHSH and CDR2 LQKENI. The CDR3 loop spans 15 amino acids. The V and J ends lost 4 bases and 5 bases, in that order; junction bases with no gene match: 7. This chain's CDR3 is CASSLTGEANEKLFF. CDR3 sequence (DNA): TGTGCCAGCTCACTAACAGGGGAAGCGAATGAAAAACTGTTTTTT.

The chain has TRBV7-2 and TRBJ1-3; 7 bases are a match to TRBD1. The ends lost 4 bases at V and 3 bases at J; junction bases unmatched: 12. CDR1 is SGHTA and CDR2 is FQGNSA in the germline V gene. There are 17 residues in the CDR3. CDR3 region: CASSSTGTVTYGNTIYF. CDR3 sequence (DNA): TGTGCCAGCAGCTCCACCGGGACAGTGACCTATGGAAACACCATATATTTT.

The rearrangement links TRBV19 to TRBJ1-1; D ambiguous. Germline CDR1 LNHDA, CDR2 SQIVND (reference sequence). This CDR3 comprises 13 residues. Deletions cut 8 bases from V and 5 bases from J, with 15 bases between. The CDR3 is CASSGLLGTEAFF. The CDR3 DNA reads TGTGCCAGTTCAGGACTTCTGGGGACTGAAGCTTTCTTT.

The chain combines TRBV6-6 with TRBJ1-3; no definite D call. V lost 7 bases and J lost 4, with 8 bases in between. This CDR3 is built from 12 residues. Germline assignment: CDR1 MNHNY and CDR2 SVGAGI (reference sequence). As DNA, the CDR3 is TGTGCCAGCACTCTCCAGGGAAACACCATATATTTT. Its protein product is CASTLQGNTIYF.

The V and J genes are TRBV9 and TRBJ1-1; D unclear. Trimming stripped 4 bases from V and 6 bases from J, with 22 bases between. Germline V gives CDR1 SGDLS, CDR2 YYNGEE. The CDR3 loop spans 16 amino acids. CDR3 sequence: CASSPTPSRAGSEAFF. CDR3 DNA: TGTGCCAGCAGCCCAACCCCCTCGAGGGCAGGCTCTGAAGCTTTCTTT.

The chain carries TRBV13 and TRBJ1-1, with 9 nucleotides matching TRBD1. The V gene's germline CDR1 is PRHDT and CDR2 FYEKMQ (reference sequence). The CDR3 totals 16 residues. Trimming at V came to 5 bases and at J to 0 bases, leaving 7 bases not matched to a gene. This chain's CDR3 is CASSDWGQGMNTEAFF. DNA of the CDR3: TGTGCCAGCAGCGATTGGGGACAGGGCATGAACACTGAAGCTTTCTTT.

As to this clone: Within the sample, other DNA sequences also encode this same CDR3. The chain links TRBV7-2 to TRBJ1-1; D perhaps matches TRBD1 (6 bases). CDR3 length equals 14 residues. Trimming left V 1 base short and J 3 bases short, with 9 bases between. The V gene's germline CDR1 is SGHTA and CDR2 FQGNSA. The DNA for the CDR3 is TGTGCCAGCAGCTTAGTAGGGGGAGACACTGAAGCTTTCTTT. Translated, it gives CASSLVGGDTEAFF.

J is TRBJ1-6 and V is TRBV6-1, with TRBD1 as a possible D gene (5 bases). This CDR3 is 15 amino acids long. Per the germline V gene, CDR1 is MNHNS and CDR2 is SASEGT. Trimming shortened V by 1 base and J by 8 bases, and 12 bases separated the two germline ends. The CDR3 DNA reads TGTGCCAGCAGTGAAGGTATCAGGGCTTATTCACCCCTCCACTTT. Protein: CASSEGIRAYSPLHF.

V is TRBV9 and J is TRBJ2-1; TRBD1 aligns across 11 bases. The CDR3 spans 15 residues. Looked up from germline, CDR1 is SGDLS and CDR2 is YYNGEE. The trim removed 3 bases at V and 9 bases at J, leaving 8 bases unmatched. CDR3 coding DNA: TGTGCCAGCAGCGAGGACAGGGGGCTAGGGATTGAGCAGTTCTTC. Translating gives CASSEDRGLGIEQFF.

This chain links TRBV4-3 with TRBJ2-3; 9 bases are a match to TRBD1. The CDR3 contains 15 residues. Unmatched junction bases numbered 6, after V lost 3 bases and J lost 5 bases. Germline loops: CDR1 LGHNA, CDR2 YSLEER. The CDR3 DNA reads as TGCGCCAGCAGCCAGAACAGGGGGCTCGAAGATACGCAGTATTTT. It specifies CASSQNRGLEDTQYF.

The chain links TRBV7-9 to TRBJ1-2; D gene ambiguous. V gave up 4 bases and J gave up 9 bases, with 9 bases separating them. CDR3 length: 11 amino acids. Germline V lookup: CDR1 SEHNR, CDR2 FQNEAQ (reference sequence). The CDR3 region has the DNA TGTGCCAGCAGCTCCCCGGAGAGCTACACCTTC. It translates to CASSSPESYTF.

The genes are TRBV9 and TRBJ1-5, with unresolved D. The germline V gene has CDR1 SGDLS and CDR2 YYNGEE. V was clipped by 4 bases and J by 6 bases, with 23 bases between them. This CDR3 contains 17 residues. CDR3 sequence reads: CASSPTEGRPGFQPQHF. In nucleotides, the CDR3 is TGTGCCAGCAGCCCGACTGAGGGCCGCCCGGGGTTTCAGCCCCAGCATTTT. Drawing the rest from reference TRBV9 and TRBJ1-5, the complete variable domain is DSGVTQTPKHLITATGQRVTLRCSPRSGDLSVYWYQQSLDQGLQFLIQYYNGEERAKGNILERFSAQQFPDLHSELNLSSLELGDSALYFCASSPTEGRPGFQPQHFGDGTRLSIL.

The chain joins TRBV20-1 to TRBJ2-3; D remains ambiguous. Germline V gene data show CDR1 as DFQATT and CDR2 as SNEGSKA (reference sequence). CDR3 length: 11 amino acids. V was shortened by 1 base and J by 4 bases, with 3 bases between the two germline ends. CDR3 sequence reads: CSARAADTQYF. The DNA of the CDR3 is TGCAGTGCTAGAGCTGCAGATACGCAGTATTTT.

The chain employs TRBV30 and TRBJ2-7; 9 nucleotides line up with TRBD1. This CDR3 has 14 residues. Unmatched junction bases numbered 6, after V lost 3 bases and J lost 3 bases. CDR1 is GTSNPN, CDR2 SVGIG, per germline (reference sequence). CDR3 coding DNA: TGTGCCTGGAGCCCCGGGACAGGGATCTACGAGCAGTACTTC. It yields the protein CAWSPGTGIYEQYF.

The V and J genes are TRBV4-1 and TRBJ1-3; D unresolved. Between the trimmed V and J ends, which lost 0 bases and 4 bases, there was a span of 10 bases. CDR3 length equals 15 residues. Germline V gives CDR1 MGHRA, CDR2 YSYEKL. The CDR3 is CASSQDRGKGNTIYF. The CDR3 DNA reads as TGCGCCAGCAGCCAAGATAGAGGGAAAGGAAACACCATATATTTT.

The V gene is TRBV7-9, the J gene TRBJ2-5; possible D gene TRBD1, 6 bases. V was cut by 1 base and J by 5 bases, with 11 bases left in between. Germline V CDR1 and CDR2: SEHNR, FQNEAQ (reference sequence). CDR3 length: 14 amino acids. CDR3 region: CASSLVQGSETQYF. The CDR3 DNA reads as TGTGCCAGCAGCTTAGTACAGGGCAGTGAGACCCAGTACTTC.

The chain joins TRBV9 to TRBJ2-3; 11 positions match TRBD2. This CDR3 spans 15 amino acids. After removal of 5 bases from V and 0 bases from J, the junction contained 2 bases not matched to a gene. Germline values: CDR1 SGDLS, CDR2 YYNGEE. In DNA, the CDR3 is TGTGCCAGCAGTTTAGCGGGGGGGAGCACAGATACGCAGTATTTT. As protein: CASSLAGGSTDTQYF.

V gene TRBV4-1 combines with J gene TRBJ1-4; D possibly corresponds to TRBD1 (6 bases). The length of the CDR3 is 15 residues. V was pared by 4 bases and J by 0 bases, with 9 bases between. Germline V CDR1 and CDR2: MGHRA, YSYEKL. CDR3 loop: CASSRSGATNEKLFF. Written as DNA, the CDR3 is TGCGCCAGCAGCCGCTCAGGGGCAACTAATGAAAAACTGTTTTTT.

The chain links TRBV6-5 to TRBJ1-1; a possible D gene is TRBD1 (5 bases). The CDR3 totals 12 residues. Germline V gene data show CDR1 as MNHEY and CDR2 as SVGAGI. Trimming shortened V by 6 bases and J by 11 bases, and 16 bases separated the two germline ends. CDR3 amino acids: CASRQLGGDAFF. CDR3 in DNA: TGTGCCAGCAGGCAGCTGGGAGGGGATGCTTTCTTT.

The chain couples TRBV11-2 to TRBJ2-6; no clear D. Germline V gene data show CDR1 as SGHAT and CDR2 as FQNNGV. V lost 3 bases and J 0 bases, leaving 3 bases between the germline ends. CDR3 length equals 14 residues. The CDR3, as DNA: TGTGCCAGCAGCTTCCTCTCTGGGGCCAACGTCCTGACTTTC. Translated: CASSFLSGANVLTF.

This clone occurred once. The V call is TRBV19, the J call TRBJ2-3; 8 bases are shared with TRBD2. V was clipped by 1 base and J by 0 bases; unmatched bases: 0. This CDR3 is built from 15 residues. Germline CDR1 and CDR2: LNHDA and SQIVND (reference sequence). The CDR3 region has the DNA TGTGCCAGTAGTATAGTAGCGGGGAGCACAGATACGCAGTATTTT. It is translated as CASSIVAGSTDTQYF.

This chain joins TRBV9 and TRBJ2-3; 11 bases line up with TRBD2. This CDR3 spans 16 amino acids. CDR1 is SGDLS and CDR2 is YYNGEE in the germline V gene. J lost 5 bases, V lost 0 bases, and 5 bases had no gene match. This CDR3 reads CASSVALAGGGDTQYF. The CDR3 region has the DNA TGTGCCAGCAGCGTAGCCCTAGCGGGGGGTGGAGATACGCAGTATTTT.